The 5 T cell receptor beta chains in this list originate from one sample, sequenced in a study of CD8+CD57+ T cells in acquired aplastic anemia (dated by TCRdb to 2017 to 2018). Flow cytometry had shown CD8+CD57+ cell expansion in the patients selected for sequencing. Data came from an Illumina HiSeq 2000. TCR beta VDJ combination and CDR3 sequence profiling used genomic DNA as the template. The public sequencing data were trimmed at Q25 with fastp and processed into clonotypes with MiXCR by TCRdb, which kept only in-frame beta chains. Here each entry gathers all rows of one CDR3 protein and keeps the most common genes and DNA. Here the sample has a few hundred thousand distinct CDR3 sequences; around a third occur a single time. The ten largest make up around 0.82% of the sample. Sequenced input: sorted CD4+, CD8+, or CD8+CD57+ T cells (not recorded which) from PBMCs. These receptor sequences come from a human donor with aplastic anemia.

The gene calls are TRBV5-1 and TRBJ2-1, with 11 bases matching TRBD2. This CDR3 has 15 residues. In germline, CDR1 is SGHRS, CDR2 YFSETQ. V was pared by 6 bases and J by 6 bases, with 8 bases of the junction left unmatched. The CDR3 sequence: CASTELAGAANEQFF. CDR3 bases: TGCGCCAGCACGGAACTAGCGGGAGCTGCCAATGAGCAGTTCTTC.

Note on this clonotype: Germline is not matched at one junction end, which may reflect a read error. This sequence joins TRBV15 and TRBJ2-5, with D perhaps matching TRBD1 or TRBD2 (5 bases each). Germline assignment: CDR1 LNHNV and CDR2 YYDKDF (reference sequence). The CDR3 length is 15 residues. CDR3 in DNA: TGTGCCAGCAGCTTAAGCTTCGGGACCCAAGAGACCCAGTACTTC. As protein: CASSLSFGTQETQYF.

This clonotype was recorded many times. The genes are TRBV15 and TRBJ1-5; TRBD1 is a possible D gene (6 bases). Deletions cut 5 bases from V and 3 bases from J, with 17 bases between. Per the germline V gene, CDR1 is LNHNV and CDR2 is YYDKDF (reference sequence). The CDR3 spans 16 residues. The CDR3 DNA sequence: TGTGCCACCAGCGTAGGCTCCAGGGGACTCAATCAGCCCCAGCATTTT. Amino acid sequence: CATSVGSRGLNQPQHF.

The V and J genes are TRBV2 and TRBJ2-5; D remains ambiguous. The CDR3 extends over 12 amino acids. CDR1 is SNHLY and CDR2 is FYNNEI in the germline V gene. Trimming took 4 bases from V and 9 from J, leaving 12 bases between them. The CDR3 sequence is CASSVAGRAQYF. The CDR3, as DNA: TGTGCCAGCAGTGTTGCAGGTAGGGCCCAGTACTTC.

This clonotype has ten or more counts. The chain links TRBV11-1 to TRBJ2-7; perhaps TRBD2 as D (6 bases). The CDR3 is made up of 16 amino acids. Germline CDR1 SGHAT, CDR2 FQDESV (reference sequence). V was trimmed by 1 base and J by 1 base, leaving 14 bases between them. The CDR3 spells CASSLVVSSGSYEQYF. DNA for the CDR3: TGTGCCAGCAGCTTAGTGGTTTCCAGCGGGTCCTACGAGCAGTACTTC.